This TCR beta chain was profiled in a study of blood T cell repertoires in COVID-19. The CDR3 sequence is 14 residues long. Unmatched junction bases numbered 3, after V lost 3 bases and J lost 5 bases. Germline loops: CDR1 KGHSH, CDR2 LQKENI. Original handling: Estimation of nucleated cell counts relied on the amplification of reference gene primers. Some clones are missing from TCRdb's copy, which holds only in-frame ones; the method was immunoSEQ multiplex PCR. The V and J calls and clone size come from that table; D and trimming were worked out from the DNA. The sample consists of about 49,000 clones, around 90% of them appearing once.

This TCR was sampled from an elderly man with acute or convalescent COVID-19. Sample: peripheral blood. The chain carries TRBV18 and TRBJ1-4, with TRBD1 matching over 7 bases. Here the CDR3 reads CASSPGQDNEKLFF. In DNA form, the CDR3 reads TGTGCCAGCTCACCCGGACAGGACAATGAAAAACTGTTTTTT.